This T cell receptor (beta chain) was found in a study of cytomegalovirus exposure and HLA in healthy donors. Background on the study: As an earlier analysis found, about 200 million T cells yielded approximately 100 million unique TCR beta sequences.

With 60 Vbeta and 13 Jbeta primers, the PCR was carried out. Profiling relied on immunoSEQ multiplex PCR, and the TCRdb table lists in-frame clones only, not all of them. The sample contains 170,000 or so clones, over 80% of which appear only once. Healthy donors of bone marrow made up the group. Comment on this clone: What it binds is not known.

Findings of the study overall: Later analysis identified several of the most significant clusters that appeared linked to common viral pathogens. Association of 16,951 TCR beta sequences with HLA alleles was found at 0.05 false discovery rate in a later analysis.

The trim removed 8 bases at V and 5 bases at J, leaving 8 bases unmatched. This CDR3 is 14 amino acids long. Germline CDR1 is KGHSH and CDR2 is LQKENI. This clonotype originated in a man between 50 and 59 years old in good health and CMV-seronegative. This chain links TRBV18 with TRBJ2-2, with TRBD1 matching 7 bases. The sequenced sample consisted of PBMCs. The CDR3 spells CASGPGTATGELFF. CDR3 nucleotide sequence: TGTGCCAGCGGACCCGGGACAGCAACCGGGGAGCTGTTTTTT.